The 16 T cell receptor beta chains given below trace back to one sample, sequenced in a study of Tregs in tolerant kidney transplant recipients. Assay used: immunoSEQ multiplex PCR; TCRdb lists only in-frame clones, some missing. Of about 18,000 clones listed, roughly 82% are singletons. Sequencing was carried out using Tregs from blood. These receptors all stem from a human donor in good health.

DNA of the CDR3: TGTGCCTGGAGATTTGCTAATTTGGCTTTCTTT. Translation gives CAWRFANLAFF. The J gene is TRBJ1-1, the V gene TRBV30; D uncertain. Germline CDR1 reads GTSNPN; CDR2 reads SVGIG (reference sequence). This CDR3 contains 11 residues. The ends were cut back, 3 bases at V and 11 bases at J, with 13 bases in the middle.

The V gene is TRBV29-1, the J gene TRBJ2-2; D call uncertain. This CDR3 contains 12 residues. Deletions cut 7 bases from V and 1 base from J, with 7 bases between. Germline V lookup: CDR1 SQVTM, CDR2 ANQGSEA. The CDR3 DNA reads TGCAGCGGTCGGATGAACACCGGGGAGCTGTTTTTT. It specifies CSGRMNTGELFF.

The chain joins TRBV9 to TRBJ2-5; D is uncertain. The germline gives CDR1 SGDLS, CDR2 YYNGEE. This CDR3 has 13 amino acids. V dropped 4 bases and J dropped 1 base, with 8 bases sitting between them. The CDR3 loop reads CASSPRPQETQYF. CDR3 DNA: TGTGCCAGCAGCCCTCGACCCCAAGAGACCCAGTACTTC.

The rearrangement uses TRBV5-1 and TRBJ1-1; TRBD1 agrees at 9 bases. The CDR3 is made up of 15 amino acids. Germline trimming cut 4 bases from V and 1 base from J; bases unmatched to any gene: 5. Germline V gene lookup returns CDR1 SGHRS and CDR2 YFSETQ. The DNA for the CDR3 is TGCGCCAGCAGCACTATGGGACAGGGGAACACTGAAGCTTTCTTT. As protein: CASSTMGQGNTEAFF.

This CDR3 is CASSPPQGSYNEQFF. The CDR3 DNA sequence: TGTGCCAGCAGCCCACCCCAGGGGAGCTACAATGAGCAGTTCTTC. The chain joins TRBV5-4 to TRBJ2-1; D is perhaps TRBD1 (6 bases). Per the germline V gene, CDR1 is SGHNT and CDR2 is YYREEE (reference sequence). V was shortened by 4 bases and J by 3 bases, with 14 bases between the two germline ends. This CDR3 is 15 amino acids long.

The CDR3 protein is CASGRGGESEQYF. In nucleotides, the CDR3 is TGCGCCAGCGGACGAGGGGGTGAAAGCGAGCAGTACTTC. The chain couples TRBV5-1 to TRBJ2-7; TRBD1 might be the D (6 bases). Germline CDR1 is SGHRS and CDR2 is YFSETQ. With 7 bases removed from V and 6 bases from J, the gap between germline ends came to 17 bases. This CDR3 spans 13 amino acids.

The rearrangement uses TRBV4-3 and TRBJ2-7; D is possibly TRBD1 (7 bases). Between the trimmed V and J ends, which lost 4 bases and 1 base, there was a span of 29 bases. Looked up from germline, CDR1 is LGHNA and CDR2 is YSLEER. The CDR3 runs to 20 residues. This CDR3 reads CASSPFARGEEGARSYEQYF. CDR3 bases: TGCGCCAGCAGCCCCTTTGCCAGAGGGGAGGAGGGGGCGCGATCCTACGAGCAGTACTTC.

This chain links TRBV19 with TRBJ1-2; D is perhaps TRBD1 (5 bases). The V end was cut by 9 bases, the J end by 8 bases, with 25 bases between. The CDR3 is 15 amino acids. Germline CDR1 LNHDA, CDR2 SQIVND (reference sequence). Here the CDR3 reads CASTPGGFRRGGYTF. The CDR3 region has the DNA TGTGCCAGCACCCCCGGGGGATTCAGACGCGGGGGCTACACCTTC.

CDR3 in amino acids: CASRLDGSTEAFF. DNA for the CDR3: TGTGCCAGCAGACTGGACGGGAGCACTGAAGCTTTCTTT. This rearrangement joins TRBV2 to TRBJ1-1, with D unclear. Germline assignment: CDR1 SNHLY and CDR2 FYNNEI. CDR3 length: 13 residues. The V end was cut by 6 bases, the J end by 4 bases, with 12 bases between. The full variable domain, its missing parts supplied by reference TRBV2 and TRBJ1-1, is EPEVTQTPSHQVTQMGQEVILRCVPISNHLYFYWYRQILGQKVEFLVSFYNNEISEKSEIFDDQFSVERPDGSNFTLKIRSTKLEDSAMYFCASRLDGSTEAFFGQGTRLTVV.

The rearrangement links TRBV2 to TRBJ2-7; D is perhaps TRBD1 (5 bases). Germline V gene data show CDR1 as SNHLY and CDR2 as FYNNEI. V gave up 8 bases and J gave up 5 bases, with 10 bases separating them. The CDR3 length is 11 residues. CDR3 sequence reads: CASPPGNEQYF. CDR3 DNA: TGTGCCAGCCCGCCAGGGAACGAGCAGTACTTC.

The chain employs TRBV2 and TRBJ2-3, with 7 bases identical to TRBD2. In germline, CDR1 is SNHLY, CDR2 FYNNEI. V trimming: 9 bases; J trimming: 4 bases; junction bases outside the gene matches: 10. This CDR3 has 14 residues. DNA of the CDR3: TGTGCCAGAACGGCGGGAGATCTCCCAGATACGCAGTATTTT. This encodes CARTAGDLPDTQYF.

V is TRBV28 and J is TRBJ2-5; 7 bases align to TRBD2. The CDR3 runs 15 residues. Germline CDR1 reads MDHEN; CDR2 reads SYDVKM. The V gene end was trimmed by 3 bases and the J gene end by 10 bases; junction bases not matched to a gene: 14. CDR3 sequence: CASSFFGARGVNQYF. The DNA for the CDR3 is TGTGCCAGCAGTTTTTTCGGGGCCCGGGGGGTGAACCAGTACTTC. The variable domain in full, with the rest retrieved from reference TRBV28 and TRBJ2-5, is DVKVTQSSRYLVKRTGEKVFLECVQDMDHENMFWYRQDPGLGLRLIYFSYDVKMKEKGDIPEGYSVSREKKERFSLILESASTNQTSMYLCASSFFGARGVNQYFGPGTRLLVL.

J is TRBJ1-6 and V is TRBV27, with TRBD1 identical over 7 bases. Germline CDR1 and CDR2: MNHEY and SMNVEV (reference sequence). The CDR3 sequence is 15 residues long. V shed 0 bases, J shed 9 bases, and the junction held 5 bases outside the gene matches. CDR3: CASSLSPGQRSPLHF. The CDR3 nucleotides are TGTGCCAGCAGTTTATCACCGGGACAGCGTTCACCCCTCCACTTT.

The chain couples TRBV5-1 to TRBJ1-2; D uncertain. In germline, CDR1 is SGHRS, CDR2 YFSETQ. The V gene lost 4 bases and the J gene lost 1 base, with 23 bases spanning the gap. This CDR3 spans 18 amino acids. For the CDR3, the DNA is TGCGCCAGCAGCCTCGAGGTGAGATCGGGCCAGAATAACTATGGCTACACCTTC. Protein sequence: CASSLEVRSGQNNYGYTF.

The V and J genes are TRBV30 and TRBJ2-1; D gene uncertain. The CDR3 is 13 residues long. Germline CDR1 GTSNPN, CDR2 SVGIG (reference sequence). Trimming removed 0 bases from V and 7 bases from J, with 10 bases in between. The CDR3 DNA follows: TGTGCCTGGAGTGTCGGAAAGTGGAATGAGCAGTTCTTC. This codes for CAWSVGKWNEQFF.

The sample holds one count of this clone. The V gene is TRBV27, the J gene TRBJ2-1, with D perhaps matching TRBD1 (5 bases). The ends were cut back, 0 bases at V and 0 bases at J, with 12 bases in the middle. The CDR3 has 17 amino acids. Germline loops: CDR1 MNHEY, CDR2 SMNVEV (reference sequence). In DNA, the CDR3 is TGTGCCAGCAGTTTATCCCCAGGGTGGCTCTCCTACAATGAGCAGTTCTTC. Its protein product is CASSLSPGWLSYNEQFF.